This TCR beta chain was sequenced in a study of regulatory T cells in long-lasting Graves disease. Findings and caveats of the study: Persistent disease was characterized by preferential usage of TRBV28, TRBJ1-2 and TRBJ2-5.

In regard to this clonotype: The antigen is undetermined. This sequence may be a read error, since a much larger clone differs from it by one base. The CDR3 end shows no conserved phenylalanine or tryptophan, and so a read error is likely.

V lost 7 bases, J lost 4 bases, and 10 bases stayed unmatched. Per the germline V gene, CDR1 is SGHTA and CDR2 is FQGNSA. The CDR3 runs 15 residues. Time point meaning: newly diagnosed GD, antithyroid drugs for less than 3 months. Scientists built the TCR library using RNA that was extracted from PBMCs. Library construction for TCR beta used iRepertoire HTBI primers and Arm-PCR of CDR3 regions. TCRdb reanalysed the multiplex PCR reads using MiXCR and keeps one entry per CDR3 protein. The table shows about 420,000 distinct CDR3 sequences, with over 15% occurring only once. These same records also appear under a second study, on T cells in Graves' hyperthyroidism and ophthalmopathy. Per that study: Graves' hyperthyroidism qualified as stable when ophthalmopathy did not progress within 18 months. Exclusions: uncontrolled infection, other autoimmune disease, pregnancy, lactation. Peripheral blood also featured most of the thyroid clonotypes expanded above 0.001.

The sequence came from a woman between 18 and 30 years old with Graves disease. The genes are TRBV7-2 and TRBJ2-1; 7 positions agree with TRBD1. Sample: peripheral blood mononuclear cells (PBMCs), taken at new diagnosis, from a patient treated with antithyroid drugs. CDR3 sequence reads: CASTPDRQMYNEQFS. CDR3 DNA sequence: TGTGCCAGCACCCCGGACAGGCAAATGTACAATGAGCAGTTCTCC.